This T cell receptor (beta chain) is from a study of blood T cells in healthy people across ages. For the second PCR, which ran for roughly 6 to 11 cycles, a sample-barcoded 5' primer and a J-beta primer mix were used. TCRdb reanalysed the 5' RACE reads using MiXCR and keeps one entry per CDR3 protein. The sample includes about 780,000 distinct CDR3 sequences, about 45% seen only once; the top ten take around a sixth. The CDR3 consists of 13 residues. With 10 bases clipped from V and 11 bases from J, the junction kept 9 bases outside the gene matches. CDR1 and CDR2 from the germline V gene are MDHEN and SYDVKM.

What was sequenced was blood. The chain carries TRBV28 and TRBJ2-5, with 14 positions matching TRBD2. This receptor was obtained from an elderly man in good health. The CDR3 coding sequence is TGTGCCACCCGGACTAGCGGGAGGAATGAGCAGTACTTC. It translates to CATRTSGRNEQYF.